Included here is one T cell receptor (beta chain) sequence, with context. Its antigen is unidentified. This specimen comes from a study of Ad26.COV2.S vaccination and SARS-CoV-2 variants. Looking at the study overall: Recipients of Ad26.COV2.S got it intramuscularly, once or twice 56 days apart. General study results and limits: The breadth of spike-specific CD8+ and CD4+ T cell responses after vaccination was reportedly substantial.

Trimming stripped 2 bases from V and 7 bases from J, with 10 bases between. The CDR3 is made up of 12 amino acids. Germline V gene lookup returns CDR1 GTSNPN and CDR2 SVGIG (reference sequence). TCRdb keeps only in-frame clones here, not all; method: immunoSEQ multiplex PCR. The table has about 430,000 clones, 90% seen once. Indicated treatment: roughly 20 received Ad26.COV2.S at low or high dose, single or two shots; 5 received placebo; per-sample allocation not given. Specimen acquisition occurred on day 63 following the initial vaccine or placebo injection. Donation came from an adult in Boston who was aged 18-55 years.

This chain uses TRBV30 with TRBJ2-3; D gene ambiguous. The origin of this receptor is a person between 18 and 65 years old who received the Ad26.COV2.S COVID-19 vaccine or a placebo. The sequencing used peripheral blood, collected in a trial of Ad26.COV2.S vaccine versus placebo. CDR3 nucleotide sequence: TGTGCCTGGAGTATTAACAGCCATACGCAGTATTTT. This gives the protein CAWSINSHTQYF.